The TCR beta chain under discussion was sequenced for a study of shared clonotypes between healthy human individuals (TCRdb year 2020). In the study overall: A couple of women and a few men aged 18 to 49 years were included in the cohort. For each donor, CD4 naive and CD4 memory were each run on three plates, CD8 naive on two plates, and CD8 memory on one plate. Leukapheresis yielded between about 0.94 and 9 billion PBMCs per donor. To estimate repertoire size and how much clonotypes are shared between individuals, the study performed deep sequencing of blood TCR repertoires from five healthy adults. To increase sequencing depth and limit assay-specific biases, different laboratories used diverse techniques to prepare libraries and sequence TCR repertoires.

The full study reports these points: The genetic and exposure-history diversity represented was limited by the small number of donors. Sampling was restricted to blood, and TCR repertoires in tissue are likely to differ from TCR repertoires in blood. About 5% of naive CD4, approximately 3.7% of naive CD8, roughly 2.5% of memory CD4, and approximately 0.39% of memory CD8 clonotypes were shared across several donors. Compared with non-shared clonotypes, clonotypes shared by all four sorted-subset donors had higher generation probabilities. Naive subsets generally had larger estimated clonotype richness than memory subsets. Pairwise subsampling led to the expectation that sequencing depth would affect the degree of clonotype sharing among donors. Incomplete sequencing was indicated by rarefaction of sorted-subset datasets, despite the large sequencing depth.

Taken from the germline V gene, the CDR1 and CDR2 loops are SGHVS and FNYEAQ. Germline trimming amounts to 4 bases on V and 0 bases on J, with 4 as the count of junction bases outside the gene matches. Measured from the cysteine to the phenylalanine, the CDR3 is 16 residues long. Only the CDR3 region is kept as DNA, spanning 48 bases read in frame from base 1. Donors were healthy HIV-negative adults with no recently reported acute infections or vaccinations. Only Caucasian adults living in Nashville, Tennessee, USA were represented among the donors. CD4+ T cells were enriched by magnetic negative selection; naive cells were then positively selected on CD45RA, and the negative fraction formed the memory subset. After blood collection by leukapheresis, PBMCs were isolated using Ficoll-Histopaque density gradient centrifugation and then cryopreserved in the vapor phase of liquid nitrogen. Analytical flow cytometry was used to check the purity and quantity of each magnetically sorted T cell population. From each sorted fraction, genomic DNA was isolated and quantified by UV absorbance on a Nanodrop 2000c.

TCR CDR3 regions were amplified from genomic DNA by multiplex PCR using the deep immunoSEQ assay. Genomic DNA extracted from each cell subset was distributed evenly over all wells of several immunoSEQ 96-well plates, and each plate served as one replicate. Each replicate PCR for sorted subsets received about 210 ng genomic DNA, equal to 30,000 or so T cell genomes. The purified libraries were quantified using a Qubit 3.0 fluorometer, sized with a Bioanalyzer 2100, and then quantified again using the KAPA Library Quantification kit. Each immunoSEQ 96-well plate was sequenced on its own single-read 150-cycle Illumina NextSeq 550 flow cell. As for the authors' bioinformatics: The immunoSEQ output contained only junctional sequences without quality scores, so filtering could not match that applied to full-length reads. Sequences were annotated with PyIR, a Python wrapper for IgBLAST v1.9, and V/J genes and CDR3 were assigned using IMGT germline references. Any read was removed if the V/J assignment was weak (E-value above 1e-6), the CDR3 was missing, or the read contained stop codons, out-of-frame junctions, or ambiguous translated residues. V3J clonotypes were defined by identical inferred V gene, J gene, and CDR3 amino acid sequence. Percentage overlap between repertoires was computed as shared unique clonotypes divided by the size of the smaller repertoire. RTK rarefaction, the Chao1 estimator, and Recon v2.1 estimates of unobserved clonotypes were used to assess repertoire richness. Generation probabilities were computed with OLGA for all TCRbeta clonotypes obtained by the gDNA method from four donors. TCRdb holds this immuneACCESS table with in-frame rearrangements only. Some clones are missing; in checked studies, unresolved V genes explain under half, and the rest has no known cause. The D gene and trimming were derived from the DNA, and the V and J assignments and clone size from that table. This sample comprises some 1 million clones, about 80% of them detected only once. The ten top clones hold around 1.5% of the sample.

Points on this clone: The antigen it recognizes is unknown. Nothing much larger sits one base from this clone, and base qualities are not available.

The rearrangement combines TRBV7-6 with TRBJ2-7; 12 junctional bases match TRBD2. The TCR was taken from a man aged 18 to 30 in good health. Sequenced material: memory CD4+ T cells sorted from blood. In light of the paper, this sample's cell subset or site label describes: CD45RA-negative fraction. The encoded CDR3 is CASSSASGGVSYEQYF. The DNA is as follows: TGTGCCAGCAGCTCCGCTAGCGGGGGGGTCTCCTACGAGCAGTACTTC.